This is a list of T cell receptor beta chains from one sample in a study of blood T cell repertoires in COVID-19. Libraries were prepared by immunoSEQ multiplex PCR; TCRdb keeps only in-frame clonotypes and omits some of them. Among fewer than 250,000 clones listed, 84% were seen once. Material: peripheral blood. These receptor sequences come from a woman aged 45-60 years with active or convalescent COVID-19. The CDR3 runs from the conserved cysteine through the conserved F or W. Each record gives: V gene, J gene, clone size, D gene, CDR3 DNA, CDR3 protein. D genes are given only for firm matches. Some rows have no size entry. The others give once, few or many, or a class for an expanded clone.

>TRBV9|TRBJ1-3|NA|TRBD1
TGTGCCAGCAGCGTAGCGGGACAGGGGGTGCACACCATATATTTT
CASSVAGQGVHTIYF
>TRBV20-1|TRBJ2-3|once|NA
TGCAGTGCTCGGACTACGGATACGCAGTATTTT
CSARTTDTQYF
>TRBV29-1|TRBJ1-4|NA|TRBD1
TGCAGCGTTGAAGATCGCCAGGGGGCGCACGAAAAACTGTTTTTT
CSVEDRQGAHEKLFF
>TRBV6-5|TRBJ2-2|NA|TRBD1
TGTGCCAGCACCCTACAGGGGGCGATCGGGGAGCTGTTTTTT
CASTLQGAIGELFF
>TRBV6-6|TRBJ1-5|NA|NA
TGTGCCAGCAGCTCGGTCACAGGGTCCAATCAGCCCCAGCATTTT
CASSSVTGSNQPQHF
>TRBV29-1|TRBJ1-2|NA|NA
TGCAGCGTCCGGAGGGGCAGGGATCCCAACTATGGCTACACCTTC
CSVRRGRDPNYGYTF
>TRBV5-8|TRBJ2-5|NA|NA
TGTGCCAGCAGCTGGGGGACTTTGGAGACCCAGTACTTC
CASSWGTLETQYF
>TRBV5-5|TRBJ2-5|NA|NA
TGTGCCAGCAGCTTGGCTGCGGTCCAAGAGACCCAGTACTTC
CASSLAAVQETQYF
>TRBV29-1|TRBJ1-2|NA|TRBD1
TGCAGCGTTGATCGGGACAGGGGGCACGGCACCTTC
CSVDRDRGHGTF
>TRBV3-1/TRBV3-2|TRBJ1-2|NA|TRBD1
TGTGCCAGCAGCGCGACAGGGAACTATGGCTACACCTTC
CASSATGNYGYTF
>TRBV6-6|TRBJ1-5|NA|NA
TGTGCCAGCAGAGGGGGTATGGCCAATCAGCCCCAGCATTTT
CASRGGMANQPQHF
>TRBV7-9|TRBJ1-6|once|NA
TGTGCCAGCAGCTCCGCGGGGGCTCATTCACCCCTCCACTTT
CASSSAGAHSPLHF
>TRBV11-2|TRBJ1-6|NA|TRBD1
TGTGCCAGCAGCTCCGGACAGGGTTATTCACCCCTCCACTTT
CASSSGQGYSPLHF
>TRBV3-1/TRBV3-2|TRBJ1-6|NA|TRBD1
TGTGCCAGCAGCCAACAGAGGGGACAGGGGAGCGGCAGTTCACCCCTCCACTTT
CASSQQRGQGSGSSPLHF
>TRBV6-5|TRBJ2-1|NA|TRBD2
TGTGCCAGCAGGGGAGCGGGAGAGAGCAATGAGCAGTTCTTC
CASRGAGESNEQFF
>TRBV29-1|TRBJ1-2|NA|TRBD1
TGCAGCACCCCACGGACAGGGGGCACTTATGGCTACACCTTC
CSTPRTGGTYGYTF
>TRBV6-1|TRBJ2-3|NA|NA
TGTGCCAGCAGTGAAAGCGGCTTTCTACCAAGCACAGATACGCAGTATTTT
CASSESGFLPSTDTQYF
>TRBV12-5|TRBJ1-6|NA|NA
TGTGCTAGTGGTGGGGCTGCCGATAATTCACCCCTCCACTTT
CASGGAADNSPLHF
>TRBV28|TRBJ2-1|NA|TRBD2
TGTGCCAGCAGGCCGACTAGCGGGGGGGACAATGAGCAGTTCTTC
CASRPTSGGDNEQFF
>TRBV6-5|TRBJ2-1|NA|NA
TGTGCCAGCAGTTACTCCCTAGGGGTTAACAATGAGCAGTTCTTC
CASSYSLGVNNEQFF
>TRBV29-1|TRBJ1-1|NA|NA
TGCAGCGTTCAGGATGCGAACACTGAAGCTTTCTTT
CSVQDANTEAFF
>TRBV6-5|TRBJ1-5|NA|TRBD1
TGTGCCAGCAGTAGACAGGGAGATCAGCCCCAGCATTTT
CASSRQGDQPQHF
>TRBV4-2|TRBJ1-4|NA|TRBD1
TGTGCCAGCAGCCAGGGGACAGGGGTCTCTGCAACTAATGAAAAACTGTTTTTT
CASSQGTGVSATNEKLFF
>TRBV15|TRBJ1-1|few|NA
TGTGCCACCAGCAGAGATCGGCAGGCTGGCGCTTTCTTT
CATSRDRQAGAFF
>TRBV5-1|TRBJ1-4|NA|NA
TGCGCCAGCAGCTTGGTAGGTGGGGGCAATGAAAAACTGTTTTTT
CASSLVGGGNEKLFF
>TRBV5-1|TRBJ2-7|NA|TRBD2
TGCGCCAGCAGCTTGACGGCGGGAGAGGTGGTCGAGCAGTACTTC
CASSLTAGEVVEQYF
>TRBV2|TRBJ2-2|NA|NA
TGTGCCAGCAGTGACCGGGGTTCGATCACCGGGGAGCTGTTTTTT
CASSDRGSITGELFF
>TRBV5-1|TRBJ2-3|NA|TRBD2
TGCGCCAGCAGCAGCGGGGGTACAGATACGCAGTATTTT
CASSSGGTDTQYF
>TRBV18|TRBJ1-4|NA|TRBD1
TGTGCCAGCTCGCTGAGCGGACAGGGGGCCGAAAAACTGTTTTTT
CASSLSGQGAEKLFF
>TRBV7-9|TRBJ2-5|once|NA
TGTGCCAGCAGCCCCGGAGTCACCCAGTACTTC
CASSPGVTQYF
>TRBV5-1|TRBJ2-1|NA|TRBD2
TGCGCCAGCAGCTTGCCAGCGACTAGCGGAGGGTATAATGAGCAGTTCTTC
CASSLPATSGGYNEQFF
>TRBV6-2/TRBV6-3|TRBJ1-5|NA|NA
TGTGCCAGCAGTTACGGTGGCGGTAATCAGCCCCAGCATTTT
CASSYGGGNQPQHF
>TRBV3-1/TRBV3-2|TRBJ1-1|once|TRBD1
TGTGCCAGCAGCCGTACCGGGACAGCGAACACTGAAGCTTTCTTT
CASSRTGTANTEAFF
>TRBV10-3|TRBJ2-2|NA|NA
TGTGCCATCAGGCAGTTGAACACCGGGGAGCTGTTTTTT
CAIRQLNTGELFF
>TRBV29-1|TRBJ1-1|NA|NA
TGCAGCGTTGAAGATAACGGGGGGTACCCTTTCTTT
CSVEDNGGYPFF
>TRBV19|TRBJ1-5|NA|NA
TGTGCCAGTACATGGGGCCCCAATCAGCCCCAGCATTTT
CASTWGPNQPQHF
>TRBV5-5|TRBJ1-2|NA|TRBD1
TGTGCCAGCAGCATAACAGGGGGCGCAGTTTCTGGCTACACCTTC
CASSITGGAVSGYTF
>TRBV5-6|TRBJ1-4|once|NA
TGTGCCAGCAGCTTGGAGGGAGTAGAAGAAAAACTGTTTTTT
CASSLEGVEEKLFF
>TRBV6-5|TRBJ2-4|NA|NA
TGTGCCAGCACCTGGACAGCCGCCAAAAACATTCAGTACTTC
CASTWTAAKNIQYF
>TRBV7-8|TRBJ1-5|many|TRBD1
TGTGCCAGCAGCCCTGACAGGGACGGGAATCAGCCCCAGCATTTT
CASSPDRDGNQPQHF
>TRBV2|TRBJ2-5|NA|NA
TGTGCCAGCAGTGAACACTTCCAAGAGACCCAGTACTTC
CASSEHFQETQYF
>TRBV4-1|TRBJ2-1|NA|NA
TGCGCCAGCAGCCAAGTGGGGCCAAACAATGAGCAGTTCTTC
CASSQVGPNNEQFF